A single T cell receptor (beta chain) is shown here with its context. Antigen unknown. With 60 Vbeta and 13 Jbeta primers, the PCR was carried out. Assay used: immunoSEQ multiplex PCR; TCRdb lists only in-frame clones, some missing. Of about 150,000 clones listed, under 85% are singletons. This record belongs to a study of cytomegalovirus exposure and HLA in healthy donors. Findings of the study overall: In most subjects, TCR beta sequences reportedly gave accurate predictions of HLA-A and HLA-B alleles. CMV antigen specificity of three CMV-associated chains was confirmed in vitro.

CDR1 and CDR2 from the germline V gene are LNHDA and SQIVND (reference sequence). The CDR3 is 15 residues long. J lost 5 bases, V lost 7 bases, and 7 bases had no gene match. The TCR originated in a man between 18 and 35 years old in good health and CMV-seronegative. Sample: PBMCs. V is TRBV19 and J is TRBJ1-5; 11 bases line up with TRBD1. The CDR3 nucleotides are TGTGCCAGTACAGGGACAGGGGGATCGGATCAGCCCCAGCATTTT. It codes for CASTGTGGSDQPQHF.